The rows below give T cell receptor beta chains drawn from one sample of a study of OX40 agonist ivuxolimab in advanced cancers. Assay: immunoSEQ multiplex PCR; the TCRdb copy retains only in-frame clones and omits some. Of around 62,000 clones listed, 84% are singletons. The sequencing here drew on CD4+ or CD8+ T cells sorted from blood, taken in a trial of the OX40 agonist ivuxolimab. Every receptor here comes from an adult with an advanced solid tumor such as melanoma, head and neck, liver or kidney cancer. CDR3s include the opening cysteine and the closing phenylalanine or tryptophan. The order of the fields is clone size, D gene, J gene, V gene, CDR3 DNA, CDR3 protein. The D gene is left open where the match is weak. Some rows mark clone size as missing; the rest say once, few, many or name a class of expanded clone.

size: once
D: TRBD1
J: TRBJ1-2
V: TRBV7-2
DNA: TGTGCCAGCAGCTTAGGGCAGGGGGCTAACTATGGCTACACCTTC
CDR3: CASSLGQGANYGYTF

size: NA
D: NA
J: TRBJ1-1
V: TRBV28
DNA: TGTGCCAGCCGAGTTTCCACCCGGGAAGCTTTCTTT
CDR3: CASRVSTREAFF

size: NA
D: TRBD2
J: TRBJ2-2
V: TRBV5-1
DNA: TGCGCCAGCAGCTTGGGAGGGACTAGCGGGGGCCTCACCGGGGAGCTGTTTTTT
CDR3: CASSLGGTSGGLTGELFF

size: NA
D: NA
J: TRBJ1-3
V: TRBV4-2
DNA: TGTGCCAGCAGCTATCCTCAGGGGTTGGGAAACACCATATATTTT
CDR3: CASSYPQGLGNTIYF

size: NA
D: NA
J: TRBJ1-6
V: TRBV6-5
DNA: TGTGCCAGCAGTTACTCAAGGGATCCTGGTTCACCCCTCCACTTT
CDR3: CASSYSRDPGSPLHF

size: NA
D: TRBD1
J: TRBJ2-7
V: TRBV28
DNA: TGTGCCAGCAGCCTAACCTTGACAGGGGGTATCTCCTACGAGCAGTACTTC
CDR3: CASSLTLTGGISYEQYF

size: NA
D: TRBD1
J: TRBJ1-2
V: TRBV5-1
DNA: TGCGCCAGCAGCTGGGGGACAGGGGCGACCTATGGCTACACCTTC
CDR3: CASSWGTGATYGYTF

size: NA
D: TRBD1
J: TRBJ2-4
V: TRBV5-4
DNA: TGTGCCAGCAGCTTATTAGGGGGCGCGACCAAAAACATTCAGTACTTC
CDR3: CASSLLGGATKNIQYF

size: NA
D: NA
J: TRBJ1-2
V: TRBV6-5
DNA: TGTGCCAGCAGGGACGCAGGCCTTTACTATGGCTACACCTTC
CDR3: CASRDAGLYYGYTF

size: NA
D: NA
J: TRBJ1-1
V: TRBV29-1
DNA: TGCAGCCCCCTAGAGTCTATCACTGAAGCTTTCTTT
CDR3: CSPLESITEAFF

size: once
D: TRBD1
J: TRBJ1-1
V: TRBV7-9
DNA: TGTGCCAGCAGCTTAGGACAGGGGTTGGGTGAAGCTTTCTTT
CDR3: CASSLGQGLGEAFF

size: once
D: NA
J: TRBJ2-7
V: TRBV18
DNA: TGTGCCAGCTCACTAGGGACCATGGGGGAGCAGTACTTC
CDR3: CASSLGTMGEQYF

size: NA
D: TRBD1
J: TRBJ1-5
V: TRBV5-8
DNA: TGTGCCAGCAGCTTGCGCAGGACAGGGGGTAATCAGCCCCAGCATTTT
CDR3: CASSLRRTGGNQPQHF

size: NA
D: NA
J: TRBJ1-1
V: TRBV15
DNA: TGTGCCACCAGCCCCAGGGGACGGGTGAACACTGAAGCTTTCTTT
CDR3: CATSPRGRVNTEAFF

size: NA
D: NA
J: TRBJ2-6
V: TRBV7-2
DNA: TGTGCCAGCAGCCCCGAAGCACCTAACTCTGGGGCCAACGTCCTGACTTTC
CDR3: CASSPEAPNSGANVLTF

size: NA
D: TRBD1
J: TRBJ1-2
V: TRBV14
DNA: TGTGCCAGCAGCCAAGTTGGCCAGGGGGCGCAGAGCTATGGCTACACCTTC
CDR3: CASSQVGQGAQSYGYTF